The clone carrying this T cell receptor beta chain was detected many times. The sample is drawn from a study of regulatory T cells in long-lasting Graves disease. Time point meaning: persistent/refractory GD, antithyroid drugs over 5 years with positive TRAb. PBMCs were the source of the RNA used for TCR sequencing. According to the study, TCR beta libraries were built with iRepertoire HTBI primers and CDR3-region Arm-PCR. TCRdb reprocessed the multiplex PCR reads via MiXCR and lists one record per CDR3 protein. The repertoire consists of more than 350,000 distinct CDR3 sequences, with around 23% occurring once and the leading ten covering around 15%. The sequence derives from a female donor with Graves disease. Here the sequenced sample was peripheral blood mononuclear cells (PBMCs), taken when the disease was refractory, from a patient treated with antithyroid drugs.

Written as DNA, the CDR3 is TGTGCCTGGAGTACCGGGGCTGGCTACACCTTC. This gives the protein CAWSTGAGYTF. V and J are TRBV30 and TRBJ1-2, with D possibly being TRBD1 (5 bases). In germline, CDR1 is GTSNPN, CDR2 SVGIG (reference sequence). The length of the CDR3 is 11 residues. With 2 bases removed from V and 7 bases from J, the gap between germline ends came to 8 bases.